Presented here are 27 T cell receptor beta chains from one specimen sequenced in a study of shared clonotypes between healthy human individuals. Clones were read by immunoSEQ multiplex PCR, and TCRdb kept only the in-frame ones, dropping some. The table has 2 million to 2.5 million clones, 85% to 95% seen once. Sequenced: naive CD4+ T cells from PBMCs. Subset reported: CD45RA+ positively selected. All receptors derive from a young man in good health. Some clones in this sample may be carry-over from other donors' samples.

The genes are TRBV6-1 and TRBJ2-1; D possibly matches TRBD1 or TRBD2 (6 bases each). V was trimmed by 1 base and J by 9 bases, leaving 19 bases between them. The CDR3 is 16 amino acids. The germline CDR1 and CDR2 sequences are MNHNS and SASEGT. This chain's CDR3 is CASSEGVKTGAGEQFF. CDR3 coding DNA: TGTGCCAGCAGTGAAGGGGTCAAGACAGGAGCGGGTGAGCAGTTCTTC.

V usage is TRBV7-2 and J usage is TRBJ2-1, with 10 bases matching TRBD2. This CDR3 spans 14 amino acids. V shed 3 bases and J 7 bases; nucleotides not matched to a gene: 3. The germline CDR1 and CDR2 sequences are SGHTA and FQGNSA. The DNA for the CDR3 is TGTGCCAGCAGCTTGGGACTAGCGCGTAATGAGCAGTTCTTC. Encoded protein: CASSLGLARNEQFF.

The CDR3 sequence is CASRTLEGHQLGYTF. Written as DNA, the CDR3 is TGCGCCAGCAGGACTTTAGAGGGACACCAATTGGGCTACACCTTC. The V call is TRBV5-1, the J call TRBJ1-2, with D possibly matching TRBD1 (6 bases). The V gene lost 5 bases and the J gene lost 8 bases, with 22 bases spanning the gap. The CDR3 loop spans 15 amino acids. Germline V gene lookup returns CDR1 SGHRS and CDR2 YFSETQ.

The table lists this clone with a count of one. CDR3 in amino acids: CASSELAGGIDTQYF. DNA for the CDR3: TGTGCCAGCAGCGAACTAGCGGGAGGGATAGATACGCAGTATTTT. The chain carries TRBV28 and TRBJ2-3; 13 nucleotides line up with TRBD2. The CDR3 spans 15 residues. Germline V CDR1 and CDR2: MDHEN, SYDVKM. V lost 6 bases to trimming and J lost 5 bases; unmatched junction nucleotides: 5. The full variable domain, its missing parts supplied by reference TRBV28 and TRBJ2-3, is DVKVTQSSRYLVKRTGEKVFLECVQDMDHENMFWYRQDPGLGLRLIYFSYDVKMKEKGDIPEGYSVSREKKERFSLILESASTNQTSMYLCASSELAGGIDTQYFGPGTRLTVL.

The J gene is TRBJ2-2, the V gene TRBV5-1, with D maybe TRBD2 (6 bases). CDR1 SGHRS and CDR2 YFSETQ come from the germline V gene. Trimming removed 0 bases from V and 2 bases from J, with 14 bases in between. There are 17 residues in the CDR3. The CDR3 is CASSLVELGRNTGELFF. As DNA, the CDR3 is TGCGCCAGCAGCTTGGTCGAACTCGGGAGAAACACCGGGGAGCTGTTTTTT.

The count of this clone is one. The chain carries TRBV6-5 and TRBJ1-3; no definite D call. Trimming took off 5 bases at V and 0 bases at J, with 11 bases between the two ends. The germline V gene has CDR1 MNHEY and CDR2 SVGAGI. There are 15 residues in the CDR3. For the CDR3, the DNA is TGTGCCAGCAGTCAGACGGAGAGCTCTGGAAACACCATATATTTT. Protein product: CASSQTESSGNTIYF.

The J gene is TRBJ2-7, the V gene TRBV5-1; 12 positions match TRBD2. The CDR3 runs 16 residues. The junction had 8 bases not matched to a gene; V was cut back by 2 bases and J by 5 bases. Germline V gene data show CDR1 as SGHRS and CDR2 as YFSETQ. As DNA, the CDR3 is TGCGCCAGCAGCTTTCCTTCGACTAGCGGGAGCGACGAGCAGTACTTC. The encoded protein is CASSFPSTSGSDEQYF.

The chain is built from TRBV4-1 and TRBJ2-7, with 7 bases lining up with TRBD2. The CDR3 has 16 amino acids. The germline CDR1 and CDR2 sequences are MGHRA and YSYEKL. V dropped 0 bases and J dropped 3; count of bases not matched to a gene: 8. Here the CDR3 DNA reads TGCGCCAGCAGCCAAGATCACGGGACTACAAACTACGAGCAGTACTTC. Translation gives CASSQDHGTTNYEQYF.

The gene calls are TRBV10-3 and TRBJ2-3, with TRBD1 identical over 7 bases. The junction had 9 bases not matched to a gene; V was cut back by 8 bases and J by 4 bases. Germline V gene data show CDR1 as ENHRY and CDR2 as SYGVKD. This CDR3 contains 14 residues. In DNA form, the CDR3 reads TGTGCCATCCAACGAAGACAGGGCGCAGATACGCAGTATTTT. Amino acids: CAIQRRQGADTQYF.

About this clone itself: This specimen includes other DNA sequences encoding the same CDR3. This chain joins TRBV2 and TRBJ1-5, with TRBD1 matching 7 bases. The CDR3 has 13 amino acids. V lost 6 bases and J lost 4; bases outside the gene matches: 3. Per the germline V gene, CDR1 is SNHLY and CDR2 is FYNNEI. CDR3 nucleotides: TGTGCCAGCAGGGACAGGTTTAATCAGCCCCAGCATTTT. Amino acids: CASRDRFNQPQHF.

The chain combines TRBV21-1 with TRBJ2-5. TRBV21-1 is listed as a pseudogene. The CDR3 loop spans 14 amino acids. The CDR3 spells CASSKGGLKETQYF. The CDR3 nucleotides are TGTGCCAGCAGCAAAGGTGGGTTGAAGGAGACCCAGTACTTC.

This sequence joins TRBV4-1 and TRBJ2-7; 13 nucleotides match TRBD2. Unmatched junction bases numbered 4, after V lost 4 bases and J lost 4 bases. This CDR3 comprises 15 residues. CDR1 and CDR2 (germline): MGHRA, YSYEKL. CDR3 protein: CASSPTGLAGYEQYF. The CDR3 coding sequence is TGCGCCAGCAGCCCCACGGGACTAGCGGGATACGAGCAGTACTTC.

The DNA for the CDR3 is TGTGCCAGCAGCCCTGGGATGAGCGGGAGTTCGTCAAGCTCCTACAATGAGCAGTTCTTC. Translating it yields CASSPGMSGSSSSSYNEQFF. The rearrangement links TRBV11-3 to TRBJ2-1; 8 positions match TRBD2. CDR1 is SGHNT, CDR2 YENEEA, per germline. V dropped 5 bases and J dropped 0; count of bases not matched to a gene: 18. This CDR3 comprises 20 residues.

This chain uses TRBV9 with TRBJ2-1; the match to TRBD2 covers 10 bases. J gave up 2 bases and V 4 bases, and 6 bases lay outside the gene matches. This CDR3 is built from 16 residues. Germline-derived CDR1 and CDR2 are SGDLS and YYNGEE. The CDR3 DNA sequence: TGTGCCAGCAGCCTCGCCGGGACTAGCGCCTACAATGAGCAGTTCTTC. This gives the protein CASSLAGTSAYNEQFF.

The sample holds one count of this clone. Mismatch with germline at one junction end may stem from a read error. This chain uses TRBV7-3 with TRBJ2-7; TRBD1 matches at 7 bases. Germline loops: CDR1 SGHTA, CDR2 FQGTGA. This CDR3 spans 11 amino acids. Here the CDR3 DNA reads TGTGCCAGCAGCTTAAAGACAGGGACGGACTTC. Protein sequence: CASSLKTGTDF.

This clone was seen a handful of times. Mismatch with germline at one junction end may stem from a read error. The chain is built from TRBV2 and TRBJ1-2, with 8 bases identical to TRBD1. The germline V gene encodes CDR1 SNHLY and CDR2 FYNNEI. The CDR3 covers 14 residues. The CDR3 DNA follows: TGTGCCAGCAGGGAAGGACAGGGTGGGGATGGCTACACCTTC. Translating gives CASREGQGGDGYTF.

V is TRBV6-5 and J is TRBJ1-2, with D possibly matching TRBD1 (6 bases). Trimming cost V 5 bases and J 4 bases, with 11 bases left between them. Germline-derived CDR1 and CDR2 are MNHEY and SVGAGI. This CDR3 spans 13 amino acids. The CDR3 loop reads CASSPTGPYGYTF. CDR3 nucleotides: TGTGCCAGCAGTCCAACAGGGCCCTATGGCTACACCTTC.

The CDR3 reads CASSQGGGSLNQPQHF. The CDR3 nucleotides are TGCGCCAGCAGCCAAGGAGGAGGCAGCCTAAATCAGCCCCAGCATTTT. The V and J genes are TRBV4-1 and TRBJ1-5; D not certain. V was pared by 1 base and J by 4 bases, with 14 bases between. CDR1 is MGHRA, CDR2 YSYEKL, per germline. The CDR3 length is 16 residues.

CDR3 sequence (DNA): TGTGCCAGCAGCTTTGCCGGCTCCTACAATGAGCAGTTCTTC. As protein: CASSFAGSYNEQFF. V usage is TRBV7-3 and J usage is TRBJ2-1; D remains unclear. Germline V gives CDR1 SGHTA, CDR2 FQGTGA. The CDR3 extends over 14 amino acids. Trimming removed 3 bases from V and 0 bases from J, with 6 bases in between.

V gene TRBV30 combines with J gene TRBJ2-5; 7 bases map to TRBD2. The DNA end is more similar to TRBJ2-7, so the J call may be wrong. The CDR3 consists of 11 residues. Germline CDR1 reads GTSNPN; CDR2 reads SVGIG (reference sequence). The CDR3: CASWEGGEQYF. In nucleotides, the CDR3 is TGTGCCTCCTGGGAGGGCGGCGAGCAGTACTTC.

J is TRBJ2-7 and V is TRBV5-6; no clear D. Germline CDR1 SGHDT, CDR2 YYEEEE. The CDR3 has 16 residues. Trimming stripped 1 base from V and 4 bases from J, with 18 bases between. CDR3 amino acids: CASSLLELGGFYEQYF. DNA for the CDR3: TGTGCCAGCAGCTTGTTGGAGCTAGGTGGGTTTTACGAGCAGTACTTC.

This clone was seen a few times. This chain joins TRBV28 and TRBJ1-1; D is undetermined. The ends were cut back, 8 bases at V and 1 base at J, with 17 bases in the middle. This CDR3 region has 15 residues. The germline V gene has CDR1 MDHEN and CDR2 SYDVKM. DNA for the CDR3: TGTGCCAGCCAGTTTGGGGTAGGAGGGAACACTGAAGCTTTCTTT. Protein: CASQFGVGGNTEAFF.

This clone was detected only once. The chain combines TRBV7-9 with TRBJ2-3; no clear D. The CDR3 runs 14 residues. Germline loops: CDR1 SEHNR, CDR2 FQNEAQ (reference sequence). The V end lost 4 bases, the J end lost 4 bases, and 12 bases lay between the germline ends. The CDR3 protein is CASSSTISSDTQYF. The CDR3 DNA sequence: TGTGCCAGCAGCTCCACCATAAGCTCAGATACGCAGTATTTT.

Points on this clone: The same CDR3 is also encoded by other DNA sequences in this sample. This chain joins TRBV10-3 and TRBJ2-5; 14 positions match TRBD2. V lost 4 bases and J lost 5; bases outside the gene matches: 0. Per germline, CDR1 ENHRY and CDR2 SYGVKD. The CDR3 is 14 residues long. In DNA, the CDR3 is TGTGCCATCAGTGGGACTAGCGGGAGGGAGACCCAGTACTTC. As protein: CAISGTSGRETQYF.

The gene calls are TRBV7-2 and TRBJ2-7; tentatively, D is TRBD1 (6 bases). The V gene's germline CDR1 is SGHTA and CDR2 FQGNSA. The CDR3 loop spans 15 amino acids. Trimming pared 6 bases from V and 3 bases from J, leaving 18 bases between. CDR3 nucleotides: TGTGCCAGCAGTCCTAGGCAGGGGTCTAGCTACGAGCAGTACTTC. Amino acid sequence: CASSPRQGSSYEQYF.

The CDR3 sequence: CASSYHAAGYEQYF. The DNA of the CDR3 is TGTGCCAGCAGTTACCACGCAGCTGGCTACGAGCAGTACTTC. The gene calls are TRBV6-5 and TRBJ2-7; no reliable D call. This CDR3 spans 14 amino acids. Germline CDR1 reads MNHEY; CDR2 reads SVGAGI. The ends were cut back, 2 bases at V and 3 bases at J, with 11 bases in the middle.

The chain uses TRBV5-4 and TRBJ2-1; 9 positions match TRBD2. V was clipped by 1 base and J by 13 bases; unmatched bases: 6. The CDR3 spans 13 residues. The germline CDR1 and CDR2 sequences are SGHNT and YYREEE (reference sequence). CDR3 sequence: CASSLRGLALQFF. The CDR3, as DNA: TGTGCCAGCAGCTTGCGGGGACTAGCTCTTCAGTTCTTC.